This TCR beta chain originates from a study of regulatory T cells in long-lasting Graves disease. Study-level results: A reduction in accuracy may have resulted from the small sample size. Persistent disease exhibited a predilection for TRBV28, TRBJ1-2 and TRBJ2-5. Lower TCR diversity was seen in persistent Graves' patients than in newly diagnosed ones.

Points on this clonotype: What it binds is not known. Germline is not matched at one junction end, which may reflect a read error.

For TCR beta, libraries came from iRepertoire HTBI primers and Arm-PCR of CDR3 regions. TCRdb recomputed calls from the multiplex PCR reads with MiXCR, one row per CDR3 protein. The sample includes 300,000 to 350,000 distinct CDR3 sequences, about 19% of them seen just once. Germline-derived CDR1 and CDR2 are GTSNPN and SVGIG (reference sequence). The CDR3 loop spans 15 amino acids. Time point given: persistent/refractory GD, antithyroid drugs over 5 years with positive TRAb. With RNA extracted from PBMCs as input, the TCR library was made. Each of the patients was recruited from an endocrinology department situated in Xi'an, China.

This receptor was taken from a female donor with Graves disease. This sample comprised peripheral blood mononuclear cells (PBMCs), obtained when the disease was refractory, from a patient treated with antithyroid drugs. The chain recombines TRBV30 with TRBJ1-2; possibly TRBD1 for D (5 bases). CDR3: CSWSVPQGSRYGHTF. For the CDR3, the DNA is TGTTCCTGGAGTGTACCCCAGGGCAGCCGATATGGCCACACCTTC.